The 23 T cell receptor beta chains below all came from one sample that was sequenced in a study of shared clonotypes between healthy human individuals. Positively selected for CCR7, the CD45RO-negative cells used as naive CD8 cells excluded terminally differentiated effector memory CD45RA+ cells. Assay: immunoSEQ multiplex PCR; the TCRdb copy retains only in-frame clones and omits some. The data show roughly 2,000,000 clones, approximately 94% seen once. Input material: naive CD8+ T cells sorted from blood. These receptors came from a young man in good health.

The genes are TRBV11-2 and TRBJ1-6; tentative D call: TRBD1 (6 bases). V gave up 6 bases and J gave up 7 bases, with 25 bases separating them. This CDR3 contains 18 residues. Germline V gives CDR1 SGHAT, CDR2 FQNNGV. The CDR3 spells CASSPTPGHSFLNSPLHF. The CDR3 bases are TGTGCCAGCAGTCCAACTCCGGGACACAGTTTTTTAAATTCACCCCTCCACTTT.

This CDR3 is CASSLLGTSGRIVDTQYF. The CDR3 bases are TGTGCCAGCAGCCTTCTGGGGACTAGCGGGAGGATCGTAGATACGCAGTATTTT. The chain combines TRBV7-2 with TRBJ2-3; 15 nucleotides align to TRBD2. Germline V gene lookup returns CDR1 SGHTA and CDR2 FQGNSA. The V segment lost 5 bases and the J segment 5 bases; nucleotides outside the gene matches: 11. CDR3 length equals 18 residues.

The V and J genes are TRBV13 and TRBJ2-3; TRBD1 might be the D (6 bases). The CDR3 covers 14 residues. With 4 bases removed from V and 3 bases from J, the gap between germline ends came to 11 bases. Germline V gives CDR1 PRHDT, CDR2 FYEKMQ (reference sequence). The CDR3 sequence: CASSWSQGTDTQYF. Here the CDR3 DNA reads TGTGCCAGCAGCTGGTCCCAGGGGACAGATACGCAGTATTTT.

This clone appeared once. The chain combines TRBV11-2 with TRBJ2-7; no reliable D call. The V end was cut by 4 bases, the J end by 1 base, with 11 bases between. Germline CDR1 reads SGHAT; CDR2 reads FQNNGV. CDR3 length equals 14 residues. The CDR3 DNA is TGTGCCAGCAGCTCCCGTTCCAGGTCCTACGAGCAGTACTTC. Residues: CASSSRSRSYEQYF.

This chain uses TRBV19 with TRBJ2-5; D might be TRBD1 (5 bases). V was shortened by 6 bases and J by 10 bases, with 18 bases between the two germline ends. The CDR3 is made up of 13 amino acids. Germline V lookup: CDR1 LNHDA, CDR2 SQIVND (reference sequence). DNA for the CDR3: TGTGCCAGTAGCGACTCCATGGAAGGGGACCAGTACTTC. Protein product: CASSDSMEGDQYF. The complete variable domain, with remaining parts taken from reference TRBV19 and TRBJ2-5, reads DGGITQSPKYLFRKEGQNVTLSCEQNLNHDAMYWYRQDPGQGLRLIYYSQIVNDFQKGDIAEGYSVSREKKESFPLTVTSAQKNPTAFYLCASSDSMEGDQYFGPGTRLLVL.

The chain uses TRBV2 and TRBJ2-1, with 8 bases aligning to TRBD2. Germline-derived CDR1 and CDR2 are SNHLY and FYNNEI. Losses at the gene ends were 3 bases for V and 7 bases for J; bases not matched to a gene: 5. This CDR3 spans 14 amino acids. In nucleotides, the CDR3 is TGTGCCAGCAGTGACCGGGGGGGCCCAAATGAGCAGTTCTTC. Residues: CASSDRGGPNEQFF.

The J gene is TRBJ1-6, the V gene TRBV9, with D perhaps TRBD1 (6 bases). Germline CDR1 is SGDLS and CDR2 is YYNGEE. V lost 7 bases and J 6 bases, leaving 20 bases between the germline ends. The CDR3 sequence is 16 residues long. The CDR3 here is CASSPQGTRINSPLHF. The CDR3 region has the DNA TGTGCCAGCTCCCCTCAAGGGACAAGGATTAATTCACCCCTCCACTTT.

The chain couples TRBV27 to TRBJ2-7; 7 bases are shared with TRBD1. Losses at the gene ends were 3 bases for V and 2 bases for J; bases not matched to a gene: 4. The CDR3 has 14 residues. Per germline, CDR1 MNHEY and CDR2 SMNVEV (reference sequence). The CDR3, as DNA: TGTGCCAGCAGTTTGCATGGGACAGCCTACGAGCAGTACTTC. It codes for CASSLHGTAYEQYF.

V gene TRBV27 combines with J gene TRBJ1-2, with TRBD1 matching over 7 bases. Trimming took 5 bases from V and 0 from J; bases not matched to a gene: 6. Germline V gives CDR1 MNHEY, CDR2 SMNVEV (reference sequence). This CDR3 comprises 15 residues. Here the CDR3 DNA reads TGTGCCAGCAGTGCGGGACAGTACTCTAACTATGGCTACACCTTC. Protein product: CASSAGQYSNYGYTF.

The V gene is TRBV5-1, the J gene TRBJ2-7; possibly TRBD2 for D (7 bases). Germline values: CDR1 SGHRS, CDR2 YFSETQ. The length of the CDR3 is 14 residues. V lost 0 bases to trimming and J lost 6 bases, with 13 bases between them. CDR3 DNA sequence: TGCGCCAGCAGCTTGGAGGGGGGGCCTGGCGAGCAGTACTTC. Encoded protein: CASSLEGGPGEQYF.

This clone was recorded only once. The CDR3 nucleotides read TGTGCCAGCAGTCGCGGGGCTATCGAGCCCCAGCATTTT. Amino acid sequence: CASSRGAIEPQHF. The V and J genes are TRBV6-5 and TRBJ1-5; possible D gene TRBD1, 5 bases. The CDR3 length is 13 residues. The germline gives CDR1 MNHEY, CDR2 SVGAGI. V was cut by 5 bases and J by 8 bases, with 13 bases left in between.

The chain carries TRBV25-1 and TRBJ2-3; D not certain. The CDR3 is 13 residues long. The germline CDR1 and CDR2 sequences are MGHDK and SYGVNS. V lost 3 bases to trimming and J lost 2 bases, with 6 bases between them. The CDR3 loop is CASSEGITDTQYF. In DNA, the CDR3 is TGTGCCAGCAGTGAGGGAATCACAGATACGCAGTATTTT.

The chain combines TRBV6-1 with TRBJ2-1; possible D gene TRBD2, 5 bases. Trimming left V 4 bases short and J 6 bases short, with 19 bases between. This CDR3 has 16 residues. From germline, CDR1 is MNHNS and CDR2 SASEGT. The CDR3 loop is CASSALAWRLGNEQFF. CDR3 DNA sequence: TGTGCCAGCAGTGCCTTAGCGTGGAGGTTGGGCAATGAGCAGTTCTTC.

This clone came up a few times. The chain links TRBV10-3 to TRBJ1-1, with D hard to call. The CDR3 is made up of 12 amino acids. CDR1 and CDR2 from the germline V gene are ENHRY and SYGVKD. Trimming pared 0 bases from V and 4 bases from J, leaving 3 bases between. CDR3 sequence reads: CAISESATEAFF. CDR3 in DNA: TGTGCCATCAGTGAGTCGGCCACTGAAGCTTTCTTT.

V is TRBV29-1 and J is TRBJ2-1; D is unresolved. The CDR3 sequence is 11 residues long. Germline-derived CDR1 and CDR2 are SQVTM and ANQGSEA. The V end was cut by 4 bases, the J end by 8 bases, with 9 bases between. In DNA form, the CDR3 reads TGCAGCGTTGTTTTGGGCTATGAGCAGTTCTTC. This translates into CSVVLGYEQFF.

Turning to this clone: Other DNA sequences within the sample encode an identical CDR3. This sequence joins TRBV19 and TRBJ1-1, with D maybe TRBD1 (5 bases). CDR1 and CDR2 from the germline V gene are LNHDA and SQIVND (reference sequence). This CDR3 has 14 amino acids. Trimming stripped 1 base from V and 4 bases from J, with 10 bases between. The DNA of the CDR3 is TGTGCCAGTAGTATAGGAGGGGTGGCCACTGAAGCTTTCTTT. As protein: CASSIGGVATEAFF.

This clone was seen more than once but under ten times. Different DNA sequences within this sample yield the same CDR3. The chain carries TRBV6-5 and TRBJ2-7; D remains ambiguous. The germline gives CDR1 MNHEY, CDR2 SVGAGI. CDR3 length: 13 residues. Trimming left V 2 bases short and J 1 base short, with 6 bases between. The CDR3 sequence: CASSYAESYEQYF. The CDR3 DNA is TGTGCCAGCAGTTACGCGGAATCCTACGAGCAGTACTTC.

The chain joins TRBV19 to TRBJ1-3; D is possibly TRBD1 (5 bases). Germline loops: CDR1 LNHDA, CDR2 SQIVND (reference sequence). Deletions cut 6 bases from V and 0 bases from J, with 12 bases between. The CDR3 loop spans 15 amino acids. CDR3 DNA sequence: TGTGCCAGTAGCCTACAGGCAACCTCTGGAAACACCATATATTTT. Its protein product is CASSLQATSGNTIYF. The variable domain in full, with the rest retrieved from reference TRBV19 and TRBJ1-3, is DGGITQSPKYLFRKEGQNVTLSCEQNLNHDAMYWYRQDPGQGLRLIYYSQIVNDFQKGDIAEGYSVSREKKESFPLTVTSAQKNPTAFYLCASSLQATSGNTIYFGEGSWLTVV.

Note on this clone: Other DNA sequences within the sample encode an identical CDR3. V gene TRBV7-6 combines with J gene TRBJ2-7; TRBD2 is a possible D gene (5 bases). Trimming removed 1 base from V and 0 bases from J, with 7 bases in between. The CDR3 totals 14 residues. Germline CDR1 and CDR2: SGHVS and FNYEAQ. CDR3 amino acids: CASSLGTGSYEQYF. The CDR3 region has the DNA TGTGCCAGCAGCTTAGGGACTGGCTCCTACGAGCAGTACTTC. The variable domain in full, with the rest retrieved from reference TRBV7-6 and TRBJ2-7, is GAGVSQSPRYKVTKRGQDVALRCDPISGHVSLYWYRQALGQGPEFLTYFNYEAQQDKSGLPNDRFSAERPEGSISTLTIQRTEQRDSAMYRCASSLGTGSYEQYFGPGTRLTVT.

CDR3 loop: CAWSVRGFPTF. Here the CDR3 DNA reads TGTGCCTGGAGTGTACGGGGCTTTCCCACCTTC. J is TRBJ1-2 and V is TRBV30; D may be TRBD1 (5 bases). This CDR3 has 11 amino acids. Germline values: CDR1 GTSNPN, CDR2 SVGIG (reference sequence). V lost 0 bases, J lost 13 bases, and 12 bases lay in between.

The rearrangement uses TRBV4-1 and TRBJ1-1; D remains unclear. Deletions cut 5 bases from V and 5 bases from J, with 12 bases between. The CDR3 length is 13 residues. Germline V gene data show CDR1 as MGHRA and CDR2 as YSYEKL. CDR3 amino acids: CASSARSGTEAFF. The CDR3 DNA reads TGCGCCAGCAGCGCGCGCAGCGGTACTGAAGCTTTCTTT.

V and J are TRBV19 and TRBJ1-5; D is uncertain. This CDR3 is built from 15 residues. Per germline, CDR1 LNHDA and CDR2 SQIVND (reference sequence). V was pared by 7 bases and J by 1 base, with 14 bases between. In DNA form, the CDR3 reads TGTGCCAGTACCTATTCGCCCAGCAGCAATCAGCCCCAGCATTTT. Translating gives CASTYSPSSNQPQHF.

This chain connects TRBV19 to TRBJ1-1; TRBD1 aligns across 8 bases. This CDR3 has 16 residues. Per the germline V gene, CDR1 is LNHDA and CDR2 is SQIVND (reference sequence). With 6 bases clipped from V and 5 bases from J, the junction kept 14 bases outside the gene matches. CDR3 region: CASSPFGPGGGTEAFF. The CDR3 nucleotides read TGTGCCAGTAGCCCCTTTGGTCCAGGGGGCGGAACTGAAGCTTTCTTT.